The entry below gives a single T cell receptor beta chain sequence along with its context. This sample stems from a study of blood T cell repertoires in COVID-19. Study overall: Italy, Spain and the United States were the sources of the convalescent and acute COVID-19 samples.

CDR1 is MDHEN, CDR2 SYDVKM, per germline. The CDR3 has 14 amino acids. With V trimmed by 1 base and J by 7 bases, 4 bases remained unmatched. The table came from immunoSEQ multiplex PCR; TCRdb's copy has only in-frame clones and leaves some out. In the table there are 95,000 to 100,000 clones, roughly nine tenths of which are singletons. This TCR was sampled from a man in his forties or fifties with acute or convalescent COVID-19. V is TRBV28 and J is TRBJ1-5, with 7 positions matching TRBD1. Sequencing was done on a sample of peripheral blood. The DNA for the CDR3 is TGTGCCAGCAGTTTATCGCCAGGGGGGCAGCCCCAGCATTTT. This translates into CASSLSPGGQPQHF.